Listed here is a single T cell receptor beta chain. Individuals in the exposed group had encountered a COVID-19 case within 2 weeks preceding study entry. This specimen comes from a study of blood T cell repertoires in COVID-19. Across the whole study: PBMCs, B-cell-depleted T cells, or T cells were the source of the cDNA or gDNA that made up the material.

Per the original data handling: Quantification of nucleated cells was approximated via reference gene primer amplification. TCRdb's copy holds only in-frame clones and misses some; the assay was immunoSEQ multiplex PCR. Clonal size and the V and J genes are those of that table, whereas D and trimming came from the DNA. The repertoire holds under 450,000 clones, with approximately 90% as singletons. This CDR3 has 13 amino acids. V shed 4 bases and J shed 0 bases, with 6 bases lying between them. The V gene's germline CDR1 is MGHDK and CDR2 SYGVNS. Sequenced input: PBMCs or T cells enriched from blood (not recorded which). This rearrangement joins TRBV25-1 to TRBJ1-1; D is uncertain. This clonotype originated in a woman aged 40 to 50 who had been exposed to COVID-19. The DNA for the CDR3 is TGTGCCAGCAGTGGCAGTCTGAACACTGAAGCTTTCTTT. The encoded protein is CASSGSLNTEAFF.